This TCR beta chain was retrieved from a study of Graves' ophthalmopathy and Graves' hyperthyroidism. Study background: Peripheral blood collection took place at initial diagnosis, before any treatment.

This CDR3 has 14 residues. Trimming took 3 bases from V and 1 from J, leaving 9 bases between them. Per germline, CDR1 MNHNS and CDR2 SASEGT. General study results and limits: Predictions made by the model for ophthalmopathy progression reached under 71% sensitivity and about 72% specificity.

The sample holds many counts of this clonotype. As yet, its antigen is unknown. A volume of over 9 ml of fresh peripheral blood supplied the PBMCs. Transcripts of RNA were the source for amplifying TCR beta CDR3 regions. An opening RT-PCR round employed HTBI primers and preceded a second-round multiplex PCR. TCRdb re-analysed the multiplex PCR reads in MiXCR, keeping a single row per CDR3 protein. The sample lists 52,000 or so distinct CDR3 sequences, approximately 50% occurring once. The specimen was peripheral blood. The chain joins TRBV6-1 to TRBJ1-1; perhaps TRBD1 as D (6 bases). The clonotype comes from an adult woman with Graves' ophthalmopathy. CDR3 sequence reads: CASSELTGNTEAFF. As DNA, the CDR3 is TGTGCCAGCAGTGAGTTGACAGGGAACACTGAAGCTTTCTTT.